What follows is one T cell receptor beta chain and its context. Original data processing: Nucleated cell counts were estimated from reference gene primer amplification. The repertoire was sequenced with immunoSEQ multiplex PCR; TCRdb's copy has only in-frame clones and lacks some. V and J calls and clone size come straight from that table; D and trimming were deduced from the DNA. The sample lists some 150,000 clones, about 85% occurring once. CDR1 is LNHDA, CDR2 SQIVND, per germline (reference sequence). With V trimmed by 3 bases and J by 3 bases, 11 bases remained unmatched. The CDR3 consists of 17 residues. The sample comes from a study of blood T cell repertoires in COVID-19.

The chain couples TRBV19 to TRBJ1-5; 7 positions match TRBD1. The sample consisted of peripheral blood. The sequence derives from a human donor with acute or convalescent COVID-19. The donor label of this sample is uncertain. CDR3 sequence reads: CASSIIQTGMINQPQHF. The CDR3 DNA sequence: TGTGCCAGTAGTATTATTCAGACAGGGATGATCAATCAGCCCCAGCATTTT.